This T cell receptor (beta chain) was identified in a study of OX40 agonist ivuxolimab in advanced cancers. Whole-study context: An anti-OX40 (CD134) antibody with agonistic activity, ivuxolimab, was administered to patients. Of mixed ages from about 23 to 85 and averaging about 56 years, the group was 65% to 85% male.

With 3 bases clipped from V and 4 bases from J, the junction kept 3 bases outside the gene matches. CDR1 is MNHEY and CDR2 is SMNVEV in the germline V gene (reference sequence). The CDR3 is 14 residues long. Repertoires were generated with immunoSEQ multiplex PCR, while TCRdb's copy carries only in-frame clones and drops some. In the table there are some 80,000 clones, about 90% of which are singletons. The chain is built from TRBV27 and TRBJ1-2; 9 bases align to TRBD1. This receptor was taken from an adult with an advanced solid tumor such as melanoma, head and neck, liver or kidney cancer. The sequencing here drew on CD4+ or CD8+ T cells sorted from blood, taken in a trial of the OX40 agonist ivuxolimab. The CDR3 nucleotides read TGTGCCAGCAGTTTTCGACAGGGGGGCTATGGCTACACCTTC. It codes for CASSFRQGGYGYTF.